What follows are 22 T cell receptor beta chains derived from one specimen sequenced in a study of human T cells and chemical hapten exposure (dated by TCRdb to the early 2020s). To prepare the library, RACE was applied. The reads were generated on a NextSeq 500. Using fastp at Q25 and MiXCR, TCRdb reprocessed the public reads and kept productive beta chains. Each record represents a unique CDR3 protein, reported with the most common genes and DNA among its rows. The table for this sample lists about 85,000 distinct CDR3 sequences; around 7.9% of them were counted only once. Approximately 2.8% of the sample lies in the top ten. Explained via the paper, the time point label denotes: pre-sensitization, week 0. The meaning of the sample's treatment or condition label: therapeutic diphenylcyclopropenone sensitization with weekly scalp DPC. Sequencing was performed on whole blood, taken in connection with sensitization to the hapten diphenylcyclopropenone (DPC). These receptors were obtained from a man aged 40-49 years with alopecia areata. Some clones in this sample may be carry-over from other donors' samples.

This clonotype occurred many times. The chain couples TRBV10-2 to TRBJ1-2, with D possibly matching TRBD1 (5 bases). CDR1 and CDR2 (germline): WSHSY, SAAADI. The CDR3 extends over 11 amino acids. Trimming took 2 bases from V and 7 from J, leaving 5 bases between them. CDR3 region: CASSEGAGYTF. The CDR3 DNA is TGCGCCAGCAGTGAGGGGGCTGGCTACACCTTC.

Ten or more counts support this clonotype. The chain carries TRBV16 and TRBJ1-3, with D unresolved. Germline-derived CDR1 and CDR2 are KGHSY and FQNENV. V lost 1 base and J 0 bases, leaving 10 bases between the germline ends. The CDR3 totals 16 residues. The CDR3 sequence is CASSQLPISSGNTIYF. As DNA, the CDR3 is TGTGCCAGCAGCCAATTACCCATCAGCTCTGGAAACACCATATATTTT.

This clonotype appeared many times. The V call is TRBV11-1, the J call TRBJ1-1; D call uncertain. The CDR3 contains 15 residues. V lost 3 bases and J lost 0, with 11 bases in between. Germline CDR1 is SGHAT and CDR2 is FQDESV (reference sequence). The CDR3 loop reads CASSLAGLMNTEAFF. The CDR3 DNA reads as TGTGCCAGCAGCTTGGCCGGACTGATGAACACTGAAGCTTTCTTT.

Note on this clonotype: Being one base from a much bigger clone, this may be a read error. DNA for the CDR3: TGTGCCAGAAGTTTCCCAGAGAACACTGAAGCTTTCTTT. Its protein is CARSFPENTEAFF. V is TRBV28 and J is TRBJ1-1; no definite D call. Looked up from germline, CDR1 is MDHEN and CDR2 is SYDVKM. CDR3 size: 13 residues.

In DNA form, the CDR3 reads TGTGCCAGCAGCTTAGGACAGTTGTATAATTCACCCCTCCACTTT. Protein: CASSLGQLYNSPLHF. The rearrangement links TRBV7-8 to TRBJ1-6; D is perhaps TRBD1 (5 bases). Trimming left V 1 base short and J 4 bases short, with 8 bases between. From germline, CDR1 is SGHVS and CDR2 FQNEAQ. The CDR3 is made up of 15 amino acids.

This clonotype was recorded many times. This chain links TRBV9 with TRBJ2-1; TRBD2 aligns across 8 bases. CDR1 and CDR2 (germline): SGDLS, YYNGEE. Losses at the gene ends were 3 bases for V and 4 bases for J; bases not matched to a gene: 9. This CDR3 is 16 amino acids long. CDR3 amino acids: CASSATSGDYYNEQFF. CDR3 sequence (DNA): TGTGCCAGCAGCGCTACTAGCGGAGATTATTACAATGAGCAGTTCTTC. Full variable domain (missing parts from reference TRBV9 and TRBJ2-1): DSGVTQTPKHLITATGQRVTLRCSPRSGDLSVYWYQQSLDQGLQFLIQYYNGEERAKGNILERFSAQQFPDLHSELNLSSLELGDSALYFCASSATSGDYYNEQFFGPGTRLTVL.

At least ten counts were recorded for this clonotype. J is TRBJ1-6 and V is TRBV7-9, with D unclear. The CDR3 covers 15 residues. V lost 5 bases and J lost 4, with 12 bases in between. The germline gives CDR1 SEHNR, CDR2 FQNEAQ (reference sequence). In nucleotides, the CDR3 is TGTGCCAGCAGCAGAGGGAACGGGTATAATTCACCCCTCCACTTT. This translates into CASSRGNGYNSPLHF.

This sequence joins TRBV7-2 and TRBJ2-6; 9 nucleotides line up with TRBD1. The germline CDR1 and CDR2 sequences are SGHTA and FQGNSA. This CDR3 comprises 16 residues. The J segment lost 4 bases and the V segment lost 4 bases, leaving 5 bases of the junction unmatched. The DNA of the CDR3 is TGTGCCAGCAGCTACAGGGGGCCTACAGGGGCCAACGTCCTGACTTTC. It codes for CASSYRGPTGANVLTF.

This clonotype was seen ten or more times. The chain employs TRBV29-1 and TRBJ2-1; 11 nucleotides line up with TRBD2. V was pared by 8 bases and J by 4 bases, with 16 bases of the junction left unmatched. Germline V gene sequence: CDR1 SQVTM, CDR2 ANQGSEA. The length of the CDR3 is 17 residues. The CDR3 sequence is CSISGTSGREGYNEQFF. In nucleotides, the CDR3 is TGCAGCATCTCCGGGACTAGCGGACGGGAAGGGTACAATGAGCAGTTCTTC.

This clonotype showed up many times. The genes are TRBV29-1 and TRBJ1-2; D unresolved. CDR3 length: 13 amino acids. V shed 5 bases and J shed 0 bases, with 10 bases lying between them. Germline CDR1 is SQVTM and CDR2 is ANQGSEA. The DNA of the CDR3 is TGCAGCGTTCCACATGGAGCTAACTATGGCTACACCTTC. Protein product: CSVPHGANYGYTF.

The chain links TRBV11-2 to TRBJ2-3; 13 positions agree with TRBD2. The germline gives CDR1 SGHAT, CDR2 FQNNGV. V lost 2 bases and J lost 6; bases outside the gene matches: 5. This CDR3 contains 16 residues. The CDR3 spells CASSLRLAGGLDTQYF. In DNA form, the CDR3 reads TGTGCCAGCAGCTTAAGACTAGCGGGAGGCCTGGATACGCAGTATTTT.

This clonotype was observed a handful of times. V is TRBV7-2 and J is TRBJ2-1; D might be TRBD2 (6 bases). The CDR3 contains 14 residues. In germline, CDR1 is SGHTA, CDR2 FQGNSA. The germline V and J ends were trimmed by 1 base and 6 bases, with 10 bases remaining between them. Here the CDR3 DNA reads TGTGCCAGCAGCTTAGGTCTAGCGACCAATGAGCAGTTCTTC. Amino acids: CASSLGLATNEQFF.

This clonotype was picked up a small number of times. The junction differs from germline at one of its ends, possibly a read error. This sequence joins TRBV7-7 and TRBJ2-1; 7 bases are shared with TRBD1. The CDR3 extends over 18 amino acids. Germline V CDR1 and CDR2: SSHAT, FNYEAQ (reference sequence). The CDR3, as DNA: TGTGCTAGCAGCTTAGCTCCATTTTCGGGACAGAATCAGAATGAGCAGTTCTTC. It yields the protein CASSLAPFSGQNQNEQFF.

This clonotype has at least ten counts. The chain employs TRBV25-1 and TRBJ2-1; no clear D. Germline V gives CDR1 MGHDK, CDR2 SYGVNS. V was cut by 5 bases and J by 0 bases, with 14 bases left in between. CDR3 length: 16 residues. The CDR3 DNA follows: TGTGCCAGCAGTCGAGGCACGGATAGCTCCTACAATGAGCAGTTCTTC. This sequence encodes CASSRGTDSSYNEQFF.

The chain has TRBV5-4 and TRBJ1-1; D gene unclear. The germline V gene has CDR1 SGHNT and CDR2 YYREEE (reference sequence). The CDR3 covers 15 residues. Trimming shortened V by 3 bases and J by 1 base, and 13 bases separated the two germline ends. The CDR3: CASSWTAGENTEAFF. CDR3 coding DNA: TGTGCCAGCAGCTGGACGGCTGGGGAGAACACTGAAGCTTTCTTT. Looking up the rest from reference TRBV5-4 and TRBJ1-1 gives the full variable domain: ETGVTQSPTHLIKTRGQQVTLRCSSQSGHNTVSWYQQALGQGPQFIFQYYREEENGRGNFPPRFSGLQFPNYSSELNVNALELDDSALYLCASSWTAGENTEAFFGQGTRLTVV.

The CDR3 reads CASSLEDTDTQYF. CDR3 DNA: TGTGCCAGCAGCTTAGAAGACACAGATACGCAGTATTTT. The J gene is TRBJ2-3, the V gene TRBV11-3, with D hard to call. CDR1 and CDR2 from the germline V gene are SGHNT and YENEEA. The CDR3 has 13 amino acids. The V end lost 0 bases, the J end lost 2 bases, and 3 bases lay between the germline ends. The entire variable domain, with the rest obtained from reference TRBV11-3 and TRBJ2-3, is as follows: EAGVVQSPRYKIIEKKQPVAFWCNPISGHNTLYWYLQNLGQGPELLIRYENEEAVDDSQLPKDRFSAERLKGVDSTLKIQPAELGDSAVYLCASSLEDTDTQYFGPGTRLTVL.

The CDR3 sequence: CASSQVTGASEQFF. In DNA, the CDR3 is TGTGCCAGCAGCCAAGTAACAGGGGCAAGTGAGCAGTTCTTC. V and J are TRBV3-1 and TRBJ2-1; 7 bases are a match to TRBD1. CDR1 and CDR2 from the germline V gene are LGHDT and YNNKEL (reference sequence). The CDR3 runs to 14 residues. V trimming: 1 base; J trimming: 9 bases; junction bases outside the gene matches: 6.

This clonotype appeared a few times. The CDR3 spells CASSLGGYTDTQYF. In DNA, the CDR3 is TGTGCCAGCAGTTTGGGCGGATACACAGATACGCAGTATTTT. The chain employs TRBV12-3 or TRBV12-4 and TRBJ2-3; no definite D call. This CDR3 is 14 amino acids long. The ends were cut back, 3 bases at V and 2 bases at J, with 9 bases in the middle.

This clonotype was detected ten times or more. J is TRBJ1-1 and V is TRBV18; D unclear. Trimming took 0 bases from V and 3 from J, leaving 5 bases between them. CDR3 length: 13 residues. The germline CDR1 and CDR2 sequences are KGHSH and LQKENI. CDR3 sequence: CASSPPRYTEAFF. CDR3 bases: TGTGCCAGCTCACCACCGAGGTACACTGAAGCTTTCTTT. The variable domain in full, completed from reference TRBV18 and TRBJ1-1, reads NAGVMQNPRHLVRRRGQEARLRCSPMKGHSHVYWYRQLPEEGLKFMVYLQKENIIDESGMPKERFSAEFPKEGPSILRIQQVVRGDSAAYFCASSPPRYTEAFFGQGTRLTVV.

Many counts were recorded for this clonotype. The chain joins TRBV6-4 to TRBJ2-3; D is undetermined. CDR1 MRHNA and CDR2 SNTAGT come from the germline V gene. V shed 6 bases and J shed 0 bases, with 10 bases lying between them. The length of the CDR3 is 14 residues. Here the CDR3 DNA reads TGTGCCAGCAGCTCCGACGGGAGCACAGATACGCAGTATTTT. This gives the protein CASSSDGSTDTQYF.

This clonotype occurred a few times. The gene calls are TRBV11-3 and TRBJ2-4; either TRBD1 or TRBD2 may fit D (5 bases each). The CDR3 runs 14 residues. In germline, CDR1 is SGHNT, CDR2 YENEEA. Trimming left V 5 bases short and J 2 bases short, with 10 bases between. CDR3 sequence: CASSAGTSKNIQYF. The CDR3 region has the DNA TGTGCCAGCAGCGCAGGGACCTCCAAAAACATTCAGTACTTC. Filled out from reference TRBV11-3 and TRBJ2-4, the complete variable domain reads EAGVVQSPRYKIIEKKQPVAFWCNPISGHNTLYWYLQNLGQGPELLIRYENEEAVDDSQLPKDRFSAERLKGVDSTLKIQPAELGDSAVYLCASSAGTSKNIQYFGAGTRLSVL.

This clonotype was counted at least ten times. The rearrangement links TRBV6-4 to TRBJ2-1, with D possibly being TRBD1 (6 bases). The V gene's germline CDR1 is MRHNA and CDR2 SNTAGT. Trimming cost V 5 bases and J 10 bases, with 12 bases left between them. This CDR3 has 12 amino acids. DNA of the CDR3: TGTGCCAGCAGTCCCCGGGACACCGAGCAGTTCTTC. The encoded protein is CASSPRDTEQFF.